This T cell receptor beta chain comes out of a study of cytomegalovirus exposure and HLA in healthy donors. Use of 60 Vbeta and 13 Jbeta primers characterized the PCR. The repertoire was sequenced with immunoSEQ multiplex PCR; TCRdb's copy has only in-frame clones and lacks some. The sample carries some 150,000 clones, roughly four fifths recorded once. The ends lost 1 base at V and 10 bases at J; junction bases unmatched: 5. The CDR3 contains 13 residues. From germline, CDR1 is SGDLS and CDR2 YYNGEE. The chain is built from TRBV9 and TRBJ2-1; 7 bases match TRBD1. The sequenced sample was PBMCs. This sequence was found in a man aged 60 to 69 in good health and CMV-seronegative. The CDR3 DNA reads as TGTGCCAGCAGCGTATACGAGGGGGCAGAGCAGTTCTTC. Translation: CASSVYEGAEQFF. Filled out from reference TRBV9 and TRBJ2-1, the complete variable domain reads DSGVTQTPKHLITATGQRVTLRCSPRSGDLSVYWYQQSLDQGLQFLIQYYNGEERAKGNILERFSAQQFPDLHSELNLSSLELGDSALYFCASSVYEGAEQFFGPGTRLTVL.